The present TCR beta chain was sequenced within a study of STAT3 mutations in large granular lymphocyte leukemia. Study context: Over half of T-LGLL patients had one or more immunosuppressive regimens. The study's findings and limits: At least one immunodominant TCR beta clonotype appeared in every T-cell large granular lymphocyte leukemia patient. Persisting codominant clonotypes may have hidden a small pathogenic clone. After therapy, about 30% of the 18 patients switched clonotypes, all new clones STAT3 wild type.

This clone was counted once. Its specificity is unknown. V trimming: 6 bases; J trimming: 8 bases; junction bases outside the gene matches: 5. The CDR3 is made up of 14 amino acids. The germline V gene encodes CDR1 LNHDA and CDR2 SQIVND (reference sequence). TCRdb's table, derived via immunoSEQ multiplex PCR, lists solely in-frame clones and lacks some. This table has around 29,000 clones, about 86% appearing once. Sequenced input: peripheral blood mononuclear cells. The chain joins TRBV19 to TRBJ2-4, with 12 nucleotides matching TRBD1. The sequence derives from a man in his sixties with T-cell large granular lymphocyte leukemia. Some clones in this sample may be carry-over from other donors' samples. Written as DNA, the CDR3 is TGTGCCAGTAGCAGGGACAGGGGGCTTGACATTCAGTACTTC. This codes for CASSRDRGLDIQYF.